Described below is a single TCR beta chain sequence and its context. Its specificity is not known. The sample is drawn from a study of shared clonotypes between healthy human individuals. Some clones are missing from TCRdb's copy, which holds only in-frame ones; the method was immunoSEQ multiplex PCR. The table shows a few million clones, with approximately 95% occurring only once. Whole-study results and caveats: Sorted-subset samples were not fully sequenced, rarefaction indicated.

This CDR3 contains 17 residues. V shed 0 bases and J 9 bases; nucleotides not matched to a gene: 11. The germline gives CDR1 LGHNA, CDR2 YNFKEQ. V is TRBV4-2 and J is TRBJ2-1; 10 bases agree with TRBD2. The sample taken for sequencing was naive CD4+ T cells from PBMCs. Subset: CD45RA+ positively selected. This receptor was identified in a man between 18 and 29 years old in good health. Some clones in this sample may be carry-over from other donors' samples. The CDR3 nucleotides are TGTGCCAGCAGCCAAGATTGGGTACTAGCGGGGCCGAGTGAGCAGTTCTTC. Protein sequence: CASSQDWVLAGPSEQFF.